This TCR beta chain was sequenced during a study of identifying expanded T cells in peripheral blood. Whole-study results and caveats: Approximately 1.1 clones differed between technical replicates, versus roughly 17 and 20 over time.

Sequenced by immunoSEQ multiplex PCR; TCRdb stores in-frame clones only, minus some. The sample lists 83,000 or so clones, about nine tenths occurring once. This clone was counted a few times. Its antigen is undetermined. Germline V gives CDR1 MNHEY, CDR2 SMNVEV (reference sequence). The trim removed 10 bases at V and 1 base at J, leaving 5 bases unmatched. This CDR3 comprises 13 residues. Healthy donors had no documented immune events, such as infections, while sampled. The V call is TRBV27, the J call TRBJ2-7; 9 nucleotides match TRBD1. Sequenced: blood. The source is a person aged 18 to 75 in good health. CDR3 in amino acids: CATTGGASYEQYF. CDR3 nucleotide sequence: TGTGCCACCACAGGGGGCGCATCCTACGAGCAGTACTTC.